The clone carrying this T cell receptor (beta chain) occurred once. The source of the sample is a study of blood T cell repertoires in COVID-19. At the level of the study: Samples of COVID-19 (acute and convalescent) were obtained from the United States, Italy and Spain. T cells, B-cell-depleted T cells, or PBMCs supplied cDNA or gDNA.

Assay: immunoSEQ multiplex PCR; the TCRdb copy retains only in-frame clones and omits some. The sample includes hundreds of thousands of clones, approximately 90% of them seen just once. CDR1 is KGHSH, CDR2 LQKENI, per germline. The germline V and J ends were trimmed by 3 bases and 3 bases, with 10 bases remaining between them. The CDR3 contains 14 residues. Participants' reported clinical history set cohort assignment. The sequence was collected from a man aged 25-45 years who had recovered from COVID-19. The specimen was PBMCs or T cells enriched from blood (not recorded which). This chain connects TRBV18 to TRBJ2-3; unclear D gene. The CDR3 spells CASSPSDFTDTQYF. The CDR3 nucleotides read TGTGCCAGCTCACCGAGTGACTTTACAGATACGCAGTATTTT.